Listed below are T cell receptor beta chains from one sample, sequenced in a study of blood T cell repertoires in COVID-19. Using immunoSEQ multiplex PCR, the repertoire was profiled, and TCRdb retains in-frame clones only, with some absent. The table has about 190,000 clones, roughly 80% seen once; the top ten hold roughly 3.2%. The sequenced material came from PBMCs or T cells enriched from blood (not recorded which). These receptors all stem from a woman aged 30 to 39 who had recovered from COVID-19. The CDR3 runs from the conserved cysteine through the conserved F or W. The D gene is left open where the match is weak. The listing skips clone size in some rows; elsewhere it reads once, few, many or a size class.

j_call v_call clone_size d_call cdr3_aa cdr3_nt
TRBJ1-4 TRBV5-1 - TRBD1 CASRTGQGTNEKLFF TGCGCCAGCCGTACGGGACAGGGGACTAATGAAAAACTGTTTTTT
TRBJ1-5 TRBV27 - TRBD1 CASSSRTGPWPQHF TGTGCCAGCAGTTCAAGGACAGGGCCCTGGCCCCAGCATTTT
TRBJ2-3 TRBV7-2 - TRBD1 CASSLGGTVADTQYF TGTGCCAGCAGCTTAGGGGGGACAGTGGCAGATACGCAGTATTTT
TRBJ2-3 TRBV5-1 - - CASSFRTAGDTQYF TGCGCCAGCAGCTTTCGGACGGCGGGAGATACGCAGTATTTT
TRBJ1-2 TRBV28 - TRBD1 CASRTTGKGRGYTF TGTGCCAGCAGGACGACAGGGAAAGGACGCGGCTACACCTTC
TRBJ2-5 TRBV3-1/TRBV3-2 - - CASSLISGALETQYF TGTGCCAGCAGCCTAATATCAGGGGCGTTAGAGACCCAGTACTTC
TRBJ2-5 TRBV3-1/TRBV3-2 - TRBD2 CASSQDRAGGLRETQYF TGTGCCAGCAGCCAAGACCGAGCGGGGGGCCTTCGGGAGACCCAGTACTTC
TRBJ2-7 TRBV7-2 few TRBD1 CASSPPGTAVGQYF TGTGCCAGCAGCCCACCCGGGACAGCCGTAGGGCAGTACTTC
TRBJ2-3 TRBV29-1 - TRBD2 CSVRTGLDTDTQYF TGCAGCGTTAGAACGGGACTAGACACAGATACGCAGTATTTT
TRBJ2-2 TRBV18 - TRBD1 CASSPRRDRENTGELFF TGTGCCAGCTCACCACGCCGGGACAGGGAGAACACCGGGGAGCTGTTTTTT
TRBJ2-1 TRBV7-9 - TRBD2 CASSLLGGLAANEQFF TGTGCCAGCAGCTTACTAGGGGGACTAGCGGCCAATGAGCAGTTCTTC
TRBJ1-6 TRBV15 - - CATSAPDRNNSPLHF TGTGCCACCAGTGCCCCGGACAGAAATAATTCACCCCTCCACTTT
TRBJ1-2 TRBV6-2/TRBV6-3 - TRBD1 CASSYSQLTGGGYTF TGTGCCAGCAGTTACTCGCAACTCACAGGGGGTGGCTACACCTTC
TRBJ1-1 TRBV12-3/TRBV12-4 many - CASSYLQAEAFF TGTGCCAGCAGTTACCTACAGGCTGAAGCTTTCTTT
TRBJ2-2 TRBV5-1 - TRBD2 CASSLVASGVTGELFF TGCGCCAGCAGCTTGGTGGCTAGCGGGGTCACCGGGGAGCTGTTTTTT
TRBJ2-7 TRBV18 - - CASSPMIGQGGSDEQYF TGTGCCAGCTCACCAATGATCGGGCAGGGAGGTAGTGACGAGCAGTACTTC
TRBJ2-7 TRBV29-1 - TRBD1 CSVPAGTGTYEQYF TGCAGCGTTCCGGCCGGGACAGGGACCTACGAGCAGTACTTC
TRBJ1-2 TRBV7-3 - - CASSLTLGGLHF TGTGCCAGCAGCTTAACGTTAGGAGGCCTTCACTTC
TRBJ1-3 TRBV7-2 - - CASSSKGGAGNTIYF TGTGCCAGCAGCTCGAAAGGGGGGGCTGGAAACACCATATATTTT
TRBJ1-2 TRBV5-4 once - CASSQEGGMANYGYTF TGTGCCAGCAGCCAAGAGGGTGGGATGGCTAACTATGGCTACACCTTC
TRBJ2-2 TRBV7-8 - TRBD2 CASSLAASGGFHTGELFF TGTGCCAGCAGCTTAGCGGCTAGCGGGGGGTTCCACACCGGGGAGCTGTTTTTT
TRBJ1-1 TRBV19 - - CASSIDPQTAQEAFF TGTGCCAGTAGTATAGATCCGCAGACAGCCCAAGAAGCTTTCTTT
TRBJ2-7 TRBV28 - TRBD1 CASSPHPGQGRLQYF TGTGCCAGCAGTCCCCACCCGGGACAGGGTAGACTGCAGTACTTC
TRBJ1-3 TRBV6-5 - - CASSYSTGSGNTIYF TGTGCCAGCAGTTACTCGACAGGCTCTGGAAACACCATATATTTT
TRBJ2-3 TRBV6-4 - TRBD1 CASSEGQGADTQYF TGTGCCAGCAGTGAGGGACAGGGGGCAGATACGCAGTATTTT
TRBJ2-1 TRBV2 - TRBD2 CASSSGLEQFF TGTGCCAGCAGTTCGGGACTAGAGCAGTTCTTC
TRBJ1-1 TRBV3-1/TRBV3-2 - - CASSQDHRGRGPGTEAFF TGTGCCAGCAGCCAAGATCATCGCGGTCGAGGCCCCGGCACTGAAGCTTTCTTT
TRBJ1-1 TRBV5-1 - - CASSPTTGNTEAFF TGCGCCAGCAGCCCAACTACGGGGAACACTGAAGCTTTCTTT
TRBJ1-1 TRBV9 - - CASSTGTPNTEAFF TGTGCCAGCAGCACCGGGACACCGAACACTGAAGCTTTCTTT